These 6 T cell receptor beta chains share one sample of origin, sequenced in a study of shared clonotypes between healthy human individuals. The repertoire was sequenced with immunoSEQ multiplex PCR; TCRdb's copy has only in-frame clones and lacks some. The data contain fewer than 2.5 million clones, 80% to 95% of them singletons. Specimen: naive CD4+ T cells from PBMCs. Subset defined: CD45RA+ positively selected. The receptors were gathered from a man aged 18-30 years in good health. Some clones in this sample may be carry-over from other donors' samples.

This clone was picked up one time. The gene calls are TRBV9 and TRBJ2-4, with a possible D match to TRBD2 (5 bases). The CDR3 runs to 14 residues. Germline V lookup: CDR1 SGDLS, CDR2 YYNGEE. V gave up 0 bases and J gave up 8 bases, with 12 bases separating them. CDR3 sequence: CASSVGGSQDIQYF. The CDR3 DNA reads TGTGCCAGCAGCGTAGGCGGGTCCCAGGACATTCAGTACTTC.

On this clone: Other nucleotide sequences from this sample produce the same CDR3. For the CDR3, the DNA is TGTGCCAGCAGCGTAACCAGCGGGAGGGCCAATGAGCAGTTCTTC. Translated: CASSVTSGRANEQFF. The chain has TRBV9 and TRBJ2-1; TRBD2 aligns across 10 bases. The CDR3 has 15 amino acids. V gave up 1 base and J gave up 6 bases; unmatched junction bases: 4. Germline V lookup: CDR1 SGDLS, CDR2 YYNGEE.

On this clone itself: Other DNA sequences of this sample code for an identical CDR3. V and J are TRBV5-4 and TRBJ2-5; D possibly uses TRBD1 or TRBD2 (5 bases each). This CDR3 is built from 13 residues. Trimming pared 0 bases from V and 4 bases from J, leaving 7 bases between. Germline CDR1 SGHNT, CDR2 YYREEE (reference sequence). This CDR3 is CASSLGGGETQYF. CDR3 in DNA: TGTGCCAGCAGCTTGGGTGGGGGAGAGACCCAGTACTTC.

This chain links TRBV6-4 with TRBJ2-5, with 9 nucleotides matching TRBD1. Germline V CDR1 and CDR2: MRHNA, SNTAGT. There are 16 residues in the CDR3. Trimming removed 2 bases from V and 5 bases from J; junction bases left unmatched: 9. The CDR3 spells CASSDPTGQGSETQYF. The CDR3 DNA sequence: TGTGCCAGCAGTGACCCCACCGGACAGGGGAGCGAGACCCAGTACTTC.

The chain uses TRBV27 and TRBJ2-3; 7 positions match TRBD1. The V and J ends lost 6 bases and 0 bases, in that order; junction bases with no gene match: 6. The CDR3 runs 15 residues. Germline V gene data show CDR1 as MNHEY and CDR2 as SMNVEV (reference sequence). The CDR3 DNA is TGTGCCAGCAGCCTAGACAGGGTGAGCACAGATACGCAGTATTTT. Its protein is CASSLDRVSTDTQYF.

This chain joins TRBV28 and TRBJ2-2; TRBD1 aligns across 8 bases. Germline trimming cut 6 bases from V and 4 bases from J; bases unmatched to any gene: 10. The CDR3 runs 16 residues. Germline assignment: CDR1 MDHEN and CDR2 SYDVKM. The CDR3 region is CASRPPGTGRTGELFF. The CDR3 DNA sequence: TGTGCCAGCAGACCCCCCGGGACAGGTCGCACCGGGGAGCTGTTTTTT.